One and the same sample provided the 14 T cell receptor beta chains below, sequenced in a study of blood T cell repertoires in COVID-19. Sequencing used immunoSEQ multiplex PCR; TCRdb keeps in-frame clones, though not all of them. The table has approximately 110,000 clones, 90% to 95% seen once; the top ten hold about 2%. The specimen sequenced was peripheral blood. Receptors were obtained from a man aged 45 to 65 with COVID-19, enrolled during active disease.

The CDR3 loop reads CASSPRTEGSGNTIYF. CDR3 DNA: TGTGCCAGCAGCCCCCGGACAGAAGGCTCTGGAAACACCATATATTTT. V is TRBV7-9 and J is TRBJ1-3; the D gene is possibly TRBD1 (6 bases). Per germline, CDR1 SEHNR and CDR2 FQNEAQ (reference sequence). V was trimmed by 5 bases and J by 0 bases, leaving 14 bases between them. The CDR3 loop spans 16 amino acids.

The chain is built from TRBV6-5 and TRBJ2-3; TRBD2 might be the D (5 bases). The CDR3 runs to 15 residues. Germline V gives CDR1 MNHEY, CDR2 SVGAGI. Deletions cut 0 bases from V and 8 bases from J, with 15 bases between. CDR3 region: CASSYSMEAVGTQYF. CDR3 sequence (DNA): TGTGCCAGCAGTTACTCGATGGAAGCGGTGGGTACGCAGTATTTT.

V gene TRBV14 combines with J gene TRBJ2-1; 8 bases are shared with TRBD2. With 0 bases clipped from V and 9 bases from J, the junction kept 4 bases outside the gene matches. Germline lookup yields CDR1 SGHDN and CDR2 FVKESK. The CDR3 contains 14 residues. This chain's CDR3 is CASSQDFSGVEQFF. The CDR3 DNA sequence: TGTGCCAGCAGCCAAGATTTTAGCGGGGTTGAGCAGTTCTTC. Together with reference TRBV14 and TRBJ2-1, the CDR3 gives the full variable domain: EAGVTQFPSHSVIEKGQTVTLRCDPISGHDNLYWYRRVMGKEIKFLLHFVKESKQDESGMPNNRFLAERTGGTYSTLKVQPAELEDSGVYFCASSQDFSGVEQFFGPGTRLTVL.

This clone appeared once. The chain couples TRBV19 to TRBJ2-2, with D tentatively TRBD1 (6 bases). From germline, CDR1 is LNHDA and CDR2 SQIVND (reference sequence). The CDR3 extends over 15 amino acids. Between the trimmed V and J ends, which lost 8 bases and 0 bases, there was a span of 13 bases. In nucleotides, the CDR3 is TGTGCCAGTCTCCCGGGACAAGCGAACACCGGGGAGCTGTTTTTT. It codes for CASLPGQANTGELFF.

The V and J genes are TRBV30 and TRBJ1-6, with D unresolved. The CDR3 has 13 residues. Trimming left V 4 bases short and J 7 bases short, with 11 bases between. The germline V gene has CDR1 GTSNPN and CDR2 SVGIG (reference sequence). The CDR3 region is CAWTTGNNSPLHF. For the CDR3, the DNA is TGTGCCTGGACGACGGGTAACAATTCACCCCTCCACTTT.

The chain recombines TRBV4-1 with TRBJ2-7, with a weak D call TRBD1 (6 bases). The CDR3 has 14 amino acids. Germline V CDR1 and CDR2: MGHRA, YSYEKL. V dropped 5 bases and J dropped 2 bases, with 13 bases sitting between them. The CDR3 protein is CASSVVGQTYEQYF. The CDR3 bases are TGCGCCAGCAGCGTAGTAGGACAGACCTACGAGCAGTACTTC.

The chain combines TRBV29-1 with TRBJ2-1, with D perhaps TRBD1 (5 bases). The CDR3 totals 12 residues. CDR1 SQVTM and CDR2 ANQGSEA come from the germline V gene. V lost 8 bases, J lost 5 bases, and 13 bases lay in between. The CDR3 coding sequence is TGCAGCCGCAGGGATGGCCACAATGAGCAGTTCTTC. Its protein is CSRRDGHNEQFF.

This chain joins TRBV2 and TRBJ2-7; TRBD1 aligns across 8 bases. V lost 5 bases, J lost 7 bases, and 7 bases stayed unmatched. This CDR3 spans 13 amino acids. Germline V lookup: CDR1 SNHLY, CDR2 FYNNEI. CDR3 in amino acids: CASSQDRGREQYV. CDR3 coding DNA: TGTGCCAGCAGTCAAGACAGGGGTCGGGAGCAGTACGTC.

The chain couples TRBV9 to TRBJ2-1; 11 bases line up with TRBD1. V lost 1 base and J lost 10; bases outside the gene matches: 7. Germline CDR1 reads SGDLS; CDR2 reads YYNGEE. This CDR3 has 15 residues. The CDR3 spells CASSVSGQGAGEQFF. DNA for the CDR3: TGTGCCAGCAGCGTATCCGGACAGGGGGCAGGAGAGCAGTTCTTC.

The rearrangement joins TRBV5-1 to TRBJ2-2; 7 nucleotides agree with TRBD2. This CDR3 region has 18 residues. The V gene end was trimmed by 3 bases and the J gene end by 5 bases; junction bases not matched to a gene: 16. Looked up from germline, CDR1 is SGHRS and CDR2 is YFSETQ. The CDR3, as DNA: TGCGCCAGCAGCTCCGACTTGAGCGGGACCCTATTTACCGGGGAGCTGTTTTTT. Protein product: CASSSDLSGTLFTGELFF.

The CDR3 region has the DNA TGTGCCTGGAGGATGGGGGGTGGTCGGTTCTTC. This encodes CAWRMGGGRFF. This chain joins TRBV30 and TRBJ2-1, with a possible D match to TRBD2 (6 bases). Trimming took 3 bases from V and 15 from J, leaving 15 bases between them. CDR3 length: 11 residues. Looked up from germline, CDR1 is GTSNPN and CDR2 is SVGIG (reference sequence).

CDR3 residues: CASSPPSALAKTDTQYF. The CDR3, as DNA: TGTGCCAGCTCACCACCGTCGGCACTAGCGAAAACAGATACGCAGTATTTT. The chain couples TRBV18 to TRBJ2-3; 7 bases align to TRBD2. CDR1 KGHSH and CDR2 LQKENI come from the germline V gene. The V gene end was trimmed by 0 bases and the J gene end by 3 bases; junction bases not matched to a gene: 9. This CDR3 has 17 amino acids.

This chain connects TRBV6-5 to TRBJ1-2; D possibly corresponds to TRBD1 (5 bases). Germline values: CDR1 MNHEY, CDR2 SVGAGI. The V gene lost 6 bases and the J gene lost 1 base, with 12 bases spanning the gap. CDR3 length: 14 residues. Here the CDR3 reads CASRGRGVNYGYTF. The CDR3 DNA is TGTGCCAGCAGAGGCCGGGGGGTTAACTATGGCTACACCTTC.

The chain combines TRBV12-1 with TRBJ2-1; TRBD2 is taken as the D call from the table, unchecked against the DNA. TRBV12-1 constitutes a pseudogene. The CDR3 has 15 amino acids. In DNA, the CDR3 is TGTGCCAGCAGCTCCCGACTAGAAATTCGCAATGAGCAGTTCTTC. Protein sequence: CASSSRLEIRNEQFF.